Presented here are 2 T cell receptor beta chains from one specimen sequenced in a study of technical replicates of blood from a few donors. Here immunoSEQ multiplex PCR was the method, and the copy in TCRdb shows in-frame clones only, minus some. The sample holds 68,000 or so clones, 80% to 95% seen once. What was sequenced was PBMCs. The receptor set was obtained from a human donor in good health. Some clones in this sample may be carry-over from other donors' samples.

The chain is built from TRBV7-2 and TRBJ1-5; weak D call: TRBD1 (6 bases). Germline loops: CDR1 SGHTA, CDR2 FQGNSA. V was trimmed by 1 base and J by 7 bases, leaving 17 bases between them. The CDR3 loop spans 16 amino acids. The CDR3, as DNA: TGTGCCAGCAGCTTAGTATCAGGGGCCGGCGTGCAGCCCCAGCATTTT. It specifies CASSLVSGAGVQPQHF.

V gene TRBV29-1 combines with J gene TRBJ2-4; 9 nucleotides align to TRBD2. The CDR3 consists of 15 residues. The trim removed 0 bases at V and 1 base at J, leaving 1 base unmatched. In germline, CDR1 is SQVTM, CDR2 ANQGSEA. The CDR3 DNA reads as TGCAGCGTTGAAGAGGCGGGGGGGGCCAAAAACATTCAGTACTTC. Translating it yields CSVEEAGGAKNIQYF. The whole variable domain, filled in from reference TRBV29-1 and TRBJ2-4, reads SAVISQKPSRDICQRGTSLTIQCQVDSQVTMMFWYRQQPGQSLTLIATANQGSEATYESGFVIDKFPISRPNLTFSTLTVSNMSPEDSSIYLCSVEEAGGAKNIQYFGAGTRLSVL.